This T cell receptor beta chain was recovered during a study of T cell responses to AZD1222 COVID-19 vaccine. Only in-frame clones appear in the TCRdb table, and some are missing; sequencing was by immunoSEQ multiplex PCR. The table lists 95,000 to 150,000 clones, roughly 86% of them singletons. Germline V gene lookup returns CDR1 SQVTM and CDR2 ANQGSEA. The germline V and J ends were trimmed by 2 bases and 8 bases, with 12 bases remaining between them. There are 12 residues in the CDR3. The sample holds one count of this clone. Its antigen remains unknown. The study's findings and limits: With dominance at 160-218 and 743-854, vaccine-associated CD4 TCRs spanned spike. Variant regions that are unmutated are reportedly the target of nearly half of spike-specific TCRs.

The sequences come from peripheral blood, collected 28 days after the second AZD1222 dose. The receptor comes from an adult who received the AZD1222 COVID-19 vaccine. The chain recombines TRBV29-1 with TRBJ1-2, with D maybe TRBD1 (5 bases). The CDR3: CSVEQGSRGYTF. The CDR3 DNA follows: TGCAGCGTTGAACAGGGCTCTCGGGGCTACACCTTC.